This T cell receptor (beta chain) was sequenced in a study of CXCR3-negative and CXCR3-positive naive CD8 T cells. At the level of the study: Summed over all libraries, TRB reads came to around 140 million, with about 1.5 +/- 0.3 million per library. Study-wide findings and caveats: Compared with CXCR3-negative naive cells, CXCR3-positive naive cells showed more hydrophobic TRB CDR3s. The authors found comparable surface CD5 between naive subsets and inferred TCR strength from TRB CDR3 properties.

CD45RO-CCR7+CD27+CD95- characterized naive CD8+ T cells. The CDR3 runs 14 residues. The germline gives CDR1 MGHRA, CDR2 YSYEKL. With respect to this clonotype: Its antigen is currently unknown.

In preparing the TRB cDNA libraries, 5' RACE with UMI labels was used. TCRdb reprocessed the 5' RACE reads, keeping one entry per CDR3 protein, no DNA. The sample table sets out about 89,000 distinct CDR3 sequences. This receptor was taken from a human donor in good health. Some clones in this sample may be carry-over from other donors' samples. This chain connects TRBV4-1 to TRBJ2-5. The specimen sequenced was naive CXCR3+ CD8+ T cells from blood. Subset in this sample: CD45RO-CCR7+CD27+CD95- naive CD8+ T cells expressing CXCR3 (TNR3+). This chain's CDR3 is CASSQVSGDETQYF.